This TCR beta chain was captured in a study of T cell repertoires in cytomegalovirus infection. About the study: Both CMV infection and a matching HLA type were indicated by public TCR beta signatures. General study findings and limits: Public TCR beta family frequency separated CMV-and-HLA carriers, including in an independent cohort. Dominating the ex vivo response were HLA-C-restricted CMV-specific TCR beta clonotypes.

In germline, CDR1 is DFQATT, CDR2 SNEGSKA (reference sequence). The CDR3 runs to 14 residues. V lost 4 bases, J lost 5 bases, and 9 bases stayed unmatched. TCRdb independently ran MiXCR on the reads; one entry per CDR3 protein. The table includes roughly 150,000 distinct CDR3 sequences, roughly a quarter detected once. About this clonotype itself: What it recognizes is unknown.

V usage is TRBV20-1 and J usage is TRBJ2-7; 9 bases fit TRBD1. The sequence was collected from a human donor in good health (CMV status not recorded). Some clones in this sample may be carry-over from other donors' samples. Sequenced sample: PBMCs. The CDR3 region has the DNA TGCAGTGCTACCCTGGGGACAGGGATCCACGAGCAGTACTTC. Translated, it gives CSATLGTGIHEQYF.